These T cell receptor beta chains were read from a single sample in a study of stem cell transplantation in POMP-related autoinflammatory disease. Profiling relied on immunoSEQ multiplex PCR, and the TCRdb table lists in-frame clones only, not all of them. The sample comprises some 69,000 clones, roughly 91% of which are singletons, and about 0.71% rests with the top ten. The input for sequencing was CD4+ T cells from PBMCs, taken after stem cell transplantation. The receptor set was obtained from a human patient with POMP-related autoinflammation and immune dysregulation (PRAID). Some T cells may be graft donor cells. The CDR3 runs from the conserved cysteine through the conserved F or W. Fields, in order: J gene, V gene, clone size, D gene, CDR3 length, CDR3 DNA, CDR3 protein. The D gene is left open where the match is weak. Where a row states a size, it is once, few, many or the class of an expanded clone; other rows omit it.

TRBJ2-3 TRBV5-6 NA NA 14 TGTGCCAGCAGCTTGGCAGGGGGCACAGATACGCAGTATTTT CASSLAGGTDTQYF
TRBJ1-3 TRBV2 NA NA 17 TGTGCCAGCAGTGAAGCCCTGGCAGGCGCCGGTGGAAACACCATATATTTT CASSEALAGAGGNTIYF
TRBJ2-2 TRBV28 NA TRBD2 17 TGTGCCAGCAGTTTATTTAGGGGAGCGGGAGAGACCGGGGAGCTGTTTTTT CASSLFRGAGETGELFF
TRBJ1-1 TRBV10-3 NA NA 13 TGTGCCATCAGACCAACTACAGGTACTGAAGCTTTCTTT CAIRPTTGTEAFF
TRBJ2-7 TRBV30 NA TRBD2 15 TGTGCCTGCCGGGGACTAGCGGGGCTTAAATACGAGCAGTACTTC CACRGLAGLKYEQYF
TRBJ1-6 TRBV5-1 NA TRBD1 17 TGCGCCAGCAGCTTGGTTAACCACAGGGGTGGTAATTCACCCCTCCACTTT CASSLVNHRGGNSPLHF
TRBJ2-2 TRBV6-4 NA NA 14 TGTGCCAGCAGTGAGGGTTGGAACACCGGGGAGCTGTTTTTT CASSEGWNTGELFF
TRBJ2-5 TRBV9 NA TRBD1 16 TGTGCCAGCAGCGTAGAGAGGGGGACAGGGGGAGAGACCCAGTACTTC CASSVERGTGGETQYF
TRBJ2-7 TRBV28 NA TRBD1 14 TGTGCCAGCAGTTTAGCCTGGACAGGGTACGAGCAGTACTTC CASSLAWTGYEQYF
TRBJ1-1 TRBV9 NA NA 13 TGTGCCAGCAGCTCCCGGGAGTTGACTGAAGCTTTCTTT CASSSRELTEAFF
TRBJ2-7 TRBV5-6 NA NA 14 TGTGCCAGCAGCTTGACCGGTCCACAGGGTGAGCAGTACTTC CASSLTGPQGEQYF
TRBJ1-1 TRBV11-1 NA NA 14 TGTGCCAGCAGCTTAGACGGGGGGAACACTGAAGCTTTCTTT CASSLDGGNTEAFF
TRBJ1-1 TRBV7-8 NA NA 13 TGTGCCAGCAGCTTAACAGGGAGGACTGAAGCTTTCTTT CASSLTGRTEAFF
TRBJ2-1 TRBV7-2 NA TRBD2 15 TGTGCCAGCAGACCTACTAGCGGTGACTTCAATGAGCAGTTCTTC CASRPTSGDFNEQFF
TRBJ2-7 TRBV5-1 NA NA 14 TGCGCCAGCAGCTTGGAAGGACAGATCTACGAGCAGTACTTC CASSLEGQIYEQYF
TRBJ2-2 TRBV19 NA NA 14 TGTGCCAGTAGTGGGACCCTCCGGACCGGGGAGCTGTTTTTT CASSGTLRTGELFF
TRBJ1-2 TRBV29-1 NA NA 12 TGCAGCGTTGATGGAACTAACTATGGCTACACCTTC CSVDGTNYGYTF
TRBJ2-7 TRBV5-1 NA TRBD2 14 TGCGCCAGCAGCTCAAGCGGGAGGGGATACGAGCAGTACTTC CASSSSGRGYEQYF
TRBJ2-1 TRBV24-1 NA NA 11 TGTGCCACCAGTGATCCCAATGAGCAGTTCTTC CATSDPNEQFF
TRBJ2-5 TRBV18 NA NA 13 TGTGCCAGCTCACGTGAGGGGGAAGAGACCCAGTACTTC CASSREGEETQYF
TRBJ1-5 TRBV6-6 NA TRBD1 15 TGTGCCAGCACCCTAGGACAGGGGGACAATCAGCCCCAGCATTTT CASTLGQGDNQPQHF
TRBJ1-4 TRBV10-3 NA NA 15 TGTGCCATCAGTGAGTCGTTACAGGGAGTCGAAAAACTGTTTTTT CAISESLQGVEKLFF
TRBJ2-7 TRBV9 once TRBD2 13 TGTGCCAGCAGCTCAGGGACTAGCGGTGAGCAGTACTTC CASSSGTSGEQYF
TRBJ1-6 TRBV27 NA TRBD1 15 TGTGCCAGCAGTCCCCGGACAGGGGGTGGGTCACCCCTCCACTTT CASSPRTGGGSPLHF
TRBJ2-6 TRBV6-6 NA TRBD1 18 TGTGCCAGCAGTCCTGGGACAGGGGGTTCATCTGGGGCCAACGTCCTGACTTTC CASSPGTGGSSGANVLTF
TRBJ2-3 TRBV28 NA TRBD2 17 TGTGCCAGCAGTTCCCCCCAGTTTCTAGCGGGAGCAGATACGCAGTATTTT CASSSPQFLAGADTQYF
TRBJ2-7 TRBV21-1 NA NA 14 TGTGCCAGCAGCTTACACAGGGTACGGGGGGCTCTAGGCTTC CASSLHRVRGALGF
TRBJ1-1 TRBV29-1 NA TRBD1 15 TGCAGCGTTGTGGGACAGGGTTGGGGGAACACTGAAGCTTTCTTT CSVVGQGWGNTEAFF
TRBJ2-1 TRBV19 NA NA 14 TGTGCCACCGCGGACAGAAGCTCCTACAATGAGCAGTTCTTC CATADRSSYNEQFF
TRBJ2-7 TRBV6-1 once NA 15 TGTGCCAGCAGTGAAGGGTTGATAGATTACTACGAGCAGTACTTC CASSEGLIDYYEQYF
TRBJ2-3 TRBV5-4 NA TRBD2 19 TGTGCCAGCAGCTTGCTTCCCGTAGCGGGGGGGCCGCGGGGAGATACGCAGTATTTT CASSLLPVAGGPRGDTQYF
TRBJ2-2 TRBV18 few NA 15 TGTGCCAGCTCACCAGGCCGGGGGCAAGCCGGGGAGCTGTTTTTT CASSPGRGQAGELFF
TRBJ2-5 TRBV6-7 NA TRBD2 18 TGTGCCAGCAGTTACGAGGTGAGAGTAGCGGGACGCGCTAGAACCCAGTACTTC CASSYEVRVAGRARTQYF
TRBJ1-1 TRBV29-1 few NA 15 TGCAGCGTTGATTCACACCTCAGGAGGGACACTGAAGCTTTCTTT CSVDSHLRRDTEAFF
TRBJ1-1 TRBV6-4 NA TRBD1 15 TGTGCCAGCAGCTTGTACGCAGGGGGCCATGATGAAGCTTTCTTT CASSLYAGGHDEAFF
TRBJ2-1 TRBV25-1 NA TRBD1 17 TGTGCCAGCAGTGACTCCCCCGGGACAGGGCTGAACAATGAGCAGTTCTTC CASSDSPGTGLNNEQFF
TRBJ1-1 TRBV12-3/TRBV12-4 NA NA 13 TGTGCCAGCAGTTTGGAGCAGAACACTGAAGCTTTCTTT CASSLEQNTEAFF
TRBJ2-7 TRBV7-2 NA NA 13 TGTGCCAGCAGCTCCCAAGTGGAAGGGGAGCAGTACTTC CASSSQVEGEQYF
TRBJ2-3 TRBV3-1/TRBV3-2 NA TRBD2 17 TGTGCCAGCAGCCTTCGCGCTAGCGGGAGGATTCCATCTACGCAGTATTTT CASSLRASGRIPSTQYF
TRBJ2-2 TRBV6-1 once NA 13 TGTGCCAGCAGTGAGCAGGGAACCGGGGAGCTGTTTTTT CASSEQGTGELFF
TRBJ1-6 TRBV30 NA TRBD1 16 TGTGCCTGGAGTGGGGACTGGGACAGGGATAGGTCACCCCTCCACTTT CAWSGDWDRDRSPLHF
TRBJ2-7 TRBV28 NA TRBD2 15 TGTGCCACCGGGACTAGCGGGAGTAGCAGTCGGGAGCAGTACTTC CATGTSGSSSREQYF
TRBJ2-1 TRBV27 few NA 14 TGTGCCAGCAGTTTGGGGAGTGGGGTTTTGGAGCAGTTCTTC CASSLGSGVLEQFF